This TCR beta chain was identified during a study of blood T cell repertoires in COVID-19. Whole-study context: Whether acute or convalescent, the COVID-19 samples came from the United States, Italy and Spain. From T cells, B-cell-depleted T cells, or PBMCs came the material, which was cDNA or gDNA.

V was trimmed by 1 base and J by 6 bases, leaving 7 bases between them. CDR1 and CDR2 from the germline V gene are SEHNR and FQNEAQ (reference sequence). This CDR3 spans 13 amino acids. As handled by the study authors: Amplifying reference gene primers gave estimates of nucleated cell counts. Clones were sequenced by immunoSEQ multiplex PCR, and TCRdb holds only the in-frame ones, with some missing. For V, J and clone size, that table is used; D and trimming come from the DNA. Of under 200,000 clones listed, just under 90% are singletons. Specimen: peripheral blood. This receptor was taken from a man between 18 and 35 years old with active or convalescent COVID-19. V is TRBV7-9 and J is TRBJ2-1, with unresolved D. The CDR3 DNA follows: TGTGCCAGCAGCTTAGGGGCTTTCAATGAGCAGTTCTTC. It encodes CASSLGAFNEQFF.